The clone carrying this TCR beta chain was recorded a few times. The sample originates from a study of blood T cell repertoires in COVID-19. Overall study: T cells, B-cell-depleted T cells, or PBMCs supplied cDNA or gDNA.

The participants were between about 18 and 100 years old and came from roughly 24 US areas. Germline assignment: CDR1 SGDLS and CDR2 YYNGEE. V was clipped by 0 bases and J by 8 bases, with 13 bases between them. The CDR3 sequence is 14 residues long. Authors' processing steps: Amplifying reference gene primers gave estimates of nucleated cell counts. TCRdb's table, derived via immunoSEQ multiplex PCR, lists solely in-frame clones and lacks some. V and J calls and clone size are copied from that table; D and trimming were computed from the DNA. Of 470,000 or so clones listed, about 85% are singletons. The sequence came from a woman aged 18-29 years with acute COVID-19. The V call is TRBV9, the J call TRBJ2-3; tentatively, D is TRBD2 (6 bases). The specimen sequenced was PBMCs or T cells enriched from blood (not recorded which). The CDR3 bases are TGTGCCAGCAGCGTAGGAACCCTGGGGGGTACGCAGTATTTT. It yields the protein CASSVGTLGGTQYF.